This TCR beta chain comes out of a study of metastatic and nonmetastatic thyroid tumors. Turning to the study itself: Malignant and benign thyroid patients had repertoires compared in peripheral blood and tumor or nodule tissue. Study results and caveats: Significantly greater TCR beta diversity was reportedly found in malignant thyroid tumors than in benign nodules (in blood and tumor).

Source study methods: Researchers built a distant-metastasis classifier for papillary thyroid cancer that drew on CDR3 differences across clinicopathological groups. TCRdb reprocessed the PCR reads via MiXCR. TCRdb's processing, not the authors', yielded these V and J calls. Of over 35,000 clones in the sample, roughly 13% were seen once. Germline V CDR1 and CDR2: SEHNR, FQNEAQ (reference sequence). Trimming removed 6 bases from V and 5 bases from J, with 8 bases in between. The CDR3 runs 12 residues. Ten or more counts support this clone. Antigen specificity is unknown. Thyroid surgery was performed in patients who had received no treatment beforehand.

Material for sequencing was blood. This receptor was identified in a female donor with papillary thyroid cancer or a benign thyroid nodule (not recorded which). Some clones in this sample may be carry-over from other donors' samples. The rearrangement links TRBV7-9 to TRBJ2-1; maybe TRBD2 (5 bases). In DNA form, the CDR3 reads TGTGCCAGCAGTCCGGGGAACAATGAGCAGTTCTTC. It translates to CASSPGNNEQFF.